The rows below give T cell receptor beta chains drawn from one sample of a study of identical twins. TCRdb redid the calling of the 5' RACE reads with MiXCR, one entry per CDR3 protein. The sample records around 470,000 distinct CDR3 sequences, over 12% being singletons. This sample was also put to use in a study of yellow fever vaccine responses in identical twins.

Input material: CD4+ T cells sorted from blood. These receptors came from a woman younger than 30 in good health. The conserved cysteine and the conserved F or W are not part of the CDR3 here. The order of the fields is V gene, J gene, CDR3 protein.

v_gene: TRBV12-3/TRBV12-4
j_gene: TRBJ1-2
CDR3aa: ASSQQGVAYGYT

v_gene: TRBV20-1
j_gene: TRBJ1-4
CDR3aa: SARDQRATNEKLF

v_gene: TRBV5-1
j_gene: TRBJ2-1
CDR3aa: ASSLTGVASYNEQF

v_gene: TRBV29-1
j_gene: TRBJ2-3
CDR3aa: SVQGAGTDTQY

v_gene: TRBV6-2/TRBV6-3
j_gene: TRBJ2-1
CDR3aa: ASSPWTGANEQF

v_gene: TRBV11-1
j_gene: TRBJ2-1
CDR3aa: ASSYLLSSGRIPPEQF

v_gene: TRBV5-1
j_gene: TRBJ1-1
CDR3aa: ASSETTGGVKNTEAF

v_gene: TRBV29-1
j_gene: TRBJ2-7
CDR3aa: SVIKGNEQY

v_gene: TRBV20-1
j_gene: TRBJ2-7
CDR3aa: SARDLIGTSGYEQY

v_gene: TRBV2
j_gene: TRBJ2-5
CDR3aa: ASSESGAHQETQY

v_gene: TRBV4-2
j_gene: TRBJ2-6
CDR3aa: ASTPAHGNSGANVLT

v_gene: TRBV4-1
j_gene: TRBJ2-1
CDR3aa: ASRGLAKNEQF

v_gene: TRBV20-1
j_gene: TRBJ2-3
CDR3aa: SARDHWAATGDTQY

v_gene: TRBV3-1
j_gene: TRBJ2-7
CDR3aa: ASSPRGLDYEQY

v_gene: TRBV27
j_gene: TRBJ2-5
CDR3aa: ASRPTAGTSRSTQY

v_gene: TRBV15
j_gene: TRBJ1-1
CDR3aa: ATSRLTRGSNEKAF

v_gene: TRBV6-5
j_gene: TRBJ2-6
CDR3aa: ASSYRGSSGANVLT

v_gene: TRBV20-1
j_gene: TRBJ2-3
CDR3aa: SARVAGVDTQY

v_gene: TRBV6-5
j_gene: TRBJ1-5
CDR3aa: ASSYSGNSNQPQH

v_gene: TRBV4-3
j_gene: TRBJ2-7
CDR3aa: ASSQALHANYEQY

v_gene: TRBV5-4
j_gene: TRBJ2-3
CDR3aa: ASSLGSERGRGPQY

v_gene: TRBV28
j_gene: TRBJ2-7
CDR3aa: ASSRAEILAGGLEQY

v_gene: TRBV6-2/TRBV6-3
j_gene: TRBJ2-5
CDR3aa: ASSVTSTDPGQETQY

v_gene: TRBV20-1
j_gene: TRBJ2-3
CDR3aa: SAIIGERPTDTQY

v_gene: TRBV3-1
j_gene: TRBJ1-2
CDR3aa: ASSIRGNYGYT

v_gene: TRBV7-2
j_gene: TRBJ2-1
CDR3aa: ASSSSLAGGSYNEQF

v_gene: TRBV5-8
j_gene: TRBJ2-7
CDR3aa: ASSRGQGDEQY

v_gene: TRBV7-2
j_gene: TRBJ2-7
CDR3aa: ASSLVRTATYEQY

v_gene: TRBV6-1
j_gene: TRBJ2-2
CDR3aa: ASRMTGGNTGELF

v_gene: TRBV6-2/TRBV6-3
j_gene: TRBJ2-7
CDR3aa: ASSYAGVAYEQY

v_gene: TRBV11-2
j_gene: TRBJ1-1
CDR3aa: ASSLYLGFEAF

v_gene: TRBV3-1
j_gene: TRBJ2-7
CDR3aa: ASSQGRGQDEQY

v_gene: TRBV3-1
j_gene: TRBJ2-3
CDR3aa: ASSQEGPGGISDTQY

v_gene: TRBV14
j_gene: TRBJ1-6
CDR3aa: ASSQEHRANSPLH

v_gene: TRBV5-1
j_gene: TRBJ2-7
CDR3aa: ASSLTPTGEQY

v_gene: TRBV7-9
j_gene: TRBJ2-7
CDR3aa: ASSKPGIDEQY

v_gene: TRBV20-1
j_gene: TRBJ2-5
CDR3aa: SAWVLGGQETQY

v_gene: TRBV6-1
j_gene: TRBJ2-3
CDR3aa: ASRGIGAVTDTQY

v_gene: TRBV25-1
j_gene: TRBJ2-7
CDR3aa: ASRGLAGTEQY

v_gene: TRBV27
j_gene: TRBJ2-7
CDR3aa: ASSPQGAQGYEQY

v_gene: TRBV6-1
j_gene: TRBJ1-5
CDR3aa: ASNPSGASNQPQH

v_gene: TRBV12-3/TRBV12-4
j_gene: TRBJ2-7
CDR3aa: ASSDTGQDYEQY

v_gene: TRBV3-1
j_gene: TRBJ1-6
CDR3aa: ASSRPGHPLGSPLH

v_gene: TRBV18
j_gene: TRBJ2-7
CDR3aa: ASSRSSGTGAYEQY

v_gene: TRBV11-2
j_gene: TRBJ2-1
CDR3aa: ASSLGGQGGEQF